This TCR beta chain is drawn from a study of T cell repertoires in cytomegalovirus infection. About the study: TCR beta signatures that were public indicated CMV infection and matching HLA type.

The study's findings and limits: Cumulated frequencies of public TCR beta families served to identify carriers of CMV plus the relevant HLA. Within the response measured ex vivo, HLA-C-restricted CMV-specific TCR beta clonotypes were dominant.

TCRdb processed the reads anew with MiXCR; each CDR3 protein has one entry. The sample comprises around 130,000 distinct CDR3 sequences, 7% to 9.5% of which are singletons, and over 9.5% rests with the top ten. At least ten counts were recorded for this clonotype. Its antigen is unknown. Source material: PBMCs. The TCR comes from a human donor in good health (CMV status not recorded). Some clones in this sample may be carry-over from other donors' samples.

The CDR3 DNA follows: TGTGCCAGCAGCCAAGTCACCGGGGCGGGCGCCTATAATTCACCCCTCCACTTT. This translates into CASSQVTGAGAYNSPLHF. The rearrangement uses TRBV7-2 and TRBJ1-6, with D possibly TRBD1 on 5 matching bases. Trimming left V 5 bases short and J 2 bases short, with 19 bases between. Germline V gene lookup returns CDR1 SGHTA and CDR2 FQGNSA. The CDR3 length is 18 residues.